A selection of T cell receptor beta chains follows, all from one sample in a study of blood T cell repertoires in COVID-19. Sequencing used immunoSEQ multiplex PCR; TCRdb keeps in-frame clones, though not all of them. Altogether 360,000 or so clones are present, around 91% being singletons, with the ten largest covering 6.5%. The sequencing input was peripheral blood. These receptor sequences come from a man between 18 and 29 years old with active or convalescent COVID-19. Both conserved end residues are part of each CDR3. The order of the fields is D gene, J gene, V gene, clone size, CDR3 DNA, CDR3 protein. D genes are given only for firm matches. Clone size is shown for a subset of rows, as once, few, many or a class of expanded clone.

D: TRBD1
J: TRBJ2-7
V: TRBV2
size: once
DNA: TGTGCCAGCAGTAAAGAAAAGGGACAGGGGGGCGAGCAGTACTTC
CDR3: CASSKEKGQGGEQYF

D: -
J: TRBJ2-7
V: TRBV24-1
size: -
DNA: TGTGCCACCAGTGATCCCTCGACAGGTTCCGACGAGCAGTACTTC
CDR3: CATSDPSTGSDEQYF

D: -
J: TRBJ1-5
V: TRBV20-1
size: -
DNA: TGCAGTGCTAGTGACTTGGGGCGGCGCAATCAGCCCCAGCATTTT
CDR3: CSASDLGRRNQPQHF

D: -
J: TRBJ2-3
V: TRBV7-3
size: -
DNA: TGTGCCAGCAGCTACGACAGGTTCACAGATACGCAGTATTTT
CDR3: CASSYDRFTDTQYF

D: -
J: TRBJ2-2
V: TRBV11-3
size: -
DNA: TGTGCCAGCAGCTTAGTCCCCCATTACAGGGTTCCGAACACCGGGGAGCTGTTTTTT
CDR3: CASSLVPHYRVPNTGELFF

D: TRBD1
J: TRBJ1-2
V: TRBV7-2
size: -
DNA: TGTGCCAGCAGCTTCAGGACAGGGGGCAACTATGGCTACACCTTC
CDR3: CASSFRTGGNYGYTF

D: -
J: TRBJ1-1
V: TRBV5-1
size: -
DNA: TGCGCCAGCAGCTTATACGGTAGGGAAGGGGCTGAAGCTTTCTTT
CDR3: CASSLYGREGAEAFF

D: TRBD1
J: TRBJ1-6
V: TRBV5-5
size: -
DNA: TGTGCCAGCAGCGTGACAGGGGGTTCACCCCTCCACTTT
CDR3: CASSVTGGSPLHF

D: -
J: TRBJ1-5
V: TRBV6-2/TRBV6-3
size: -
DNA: TGTGCCAGCAGTTACTCGATTGGGCGGGGGGACAATCAGCCCCAGCATTTT
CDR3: CASSYSIGRGDNQPQHF

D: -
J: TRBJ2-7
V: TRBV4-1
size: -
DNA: TGCGCCAGCAGCCAAGATAGATTCGGCGAGCAGTACTTC
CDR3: CASSQDRFGEQYF

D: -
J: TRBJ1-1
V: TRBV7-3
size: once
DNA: TGTGCCAGCAGTCGACAGCCGAACACTGAAGCTTTCTTT
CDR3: CASSRQPNTEAFF

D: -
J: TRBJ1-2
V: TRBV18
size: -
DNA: TGTGCCAGCTCCCAGGGGATAGAGGCTAACTATGGCTACACCTTC
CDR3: CASSQGIEANYGYTF

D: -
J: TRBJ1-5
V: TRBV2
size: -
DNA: TGTGCCAGCAGTGACGGGTGGGTGTCGAATCAGCCCCAGCATTTT
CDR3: CASSDGWVSNQPQHF

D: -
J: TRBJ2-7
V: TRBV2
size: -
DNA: TGTGCCAGCAGTGTTATCGGAACAGGGTACTTC
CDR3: CASSVIGTGYF

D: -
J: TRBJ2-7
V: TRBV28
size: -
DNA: TGTGCCAGCAGAACCGGGACAAAAACCTACGAGCAGTACTTC
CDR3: CASRTGTKTYEQYF

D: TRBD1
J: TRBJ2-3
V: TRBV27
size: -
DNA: TGTGCCAGCAGTTTAGGACAGGGGGCAGATACGCAGTATTTT
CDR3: CASSLGQGADTQYF

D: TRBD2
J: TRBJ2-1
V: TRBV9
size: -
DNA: TGTGCCAGCAGTTCTAGCGGTAACAATGAGCAGTTCTTC
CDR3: CASSSSGNNEQFF

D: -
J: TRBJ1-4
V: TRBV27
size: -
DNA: TGTGCCAGCGGACACCCTAATGAAAAACTGTTTTTT
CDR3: CASGHPNEKLFF

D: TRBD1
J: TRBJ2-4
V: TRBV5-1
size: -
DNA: TGCGCCAGCAGCTTGGCCAGGACAGGACTAGCCAAAAACATTCAGTACTTC
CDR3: CASSLARTGLAKNIQYF

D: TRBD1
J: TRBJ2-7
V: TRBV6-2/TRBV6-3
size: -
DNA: TGTGCCAGCAGTTACTCAGACAGGGGTCTCTACGAGCAGTACTTC
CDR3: CASSYSDRGLYEQYF

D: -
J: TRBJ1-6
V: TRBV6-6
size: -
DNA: TGTGCCAGTGCAGGGGCTAATTCACCCCTCCACTTT
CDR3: CASAGANSPLHF

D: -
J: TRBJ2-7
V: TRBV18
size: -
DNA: TGTGCCAGCTCAACAAGGGGATTTTCGGACGAGCAGTACTTC
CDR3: CASSTRGFSDEQYF

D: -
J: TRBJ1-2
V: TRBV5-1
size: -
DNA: TGCGCCAGCAGTCTGCAGGGACTCAACTATGGCTACACCTTC
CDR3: CASSLQGLNYGYTF

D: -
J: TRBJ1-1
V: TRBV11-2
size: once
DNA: TGTGCCAGCAGCACACACAGTTACATACACACTGAAGCTTTCTTT
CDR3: CASSTHSYIHTEAFF

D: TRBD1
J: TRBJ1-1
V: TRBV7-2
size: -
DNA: TGTGCCAGCAGCACCCACAACAGGGGCTCAATAGGCACTGAAGCTTTCTTT
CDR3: CASSTHNRGSIGTEAFF

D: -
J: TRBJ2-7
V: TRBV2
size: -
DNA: TGTGCCAGCAAGACAACCTACGAGCAGTACTTC
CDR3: CASKTTYEQYF

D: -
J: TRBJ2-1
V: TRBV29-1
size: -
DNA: TGCAGCGTGGAAAATAGGGGGGGCTCCTACAATGAGCAGTTCTTC
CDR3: CSVENRGGSYNEQFF

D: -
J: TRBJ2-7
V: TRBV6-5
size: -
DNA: TGTGCCAGCACTCTCAACAGGATGGAGCAGTACTTC
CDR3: CASTLNRMEQYF

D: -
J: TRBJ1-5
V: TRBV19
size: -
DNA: TGTGCCAGTAGTATAGTAAGGGGTGATAATCAGCCCCAGCATTTT
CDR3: CASSIVRGDNQPQHF

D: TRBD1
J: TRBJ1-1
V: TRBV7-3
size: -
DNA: TGTGCCAGCAGCTCGCACAGGGGCCGGAACACTGAAGCTTTCTTT
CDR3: CASSSHRGRNTEAFF

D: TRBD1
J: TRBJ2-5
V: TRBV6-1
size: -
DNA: TGTGCCAGCAGTGCCGGCCGGACAGGGATCCAAGAGACCCAGTACTTC
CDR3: CASSAGRTGIQETQYF

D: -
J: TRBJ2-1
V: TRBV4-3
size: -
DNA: TGCGCCAGCAGCCAAGAGTTTCCGTCAGGGAGGTCGGCAAGTCCGTTCTTC
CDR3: CASSQEFPSGRSASPFF

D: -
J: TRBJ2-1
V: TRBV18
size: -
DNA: TGTGCCAGCTCACCACTCTCAGTGTTCGATGAGCAGTTCTTC
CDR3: CASSPLSVFDEQFF

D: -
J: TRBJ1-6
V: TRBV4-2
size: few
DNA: TGTGCCAGCAGCCCTCTCGGTGATTCCCTCCACTTT
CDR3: CASSPLGDSLHF

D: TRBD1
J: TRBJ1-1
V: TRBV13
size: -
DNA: TGTGCCAGCAGCTTAGCCCAGGGGGCAAGGGTGAACACTGAAGCTTTCTTT
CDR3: CASSLAQGARVNTEAFF

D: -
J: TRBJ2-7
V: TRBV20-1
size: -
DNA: TGCAGTGTCAGGGGAAAGTACGAGCAGTACTTC
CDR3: CSVRGKYEQYF

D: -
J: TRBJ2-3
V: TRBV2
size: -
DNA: TGTGCCAGCGGAGCTGTCCGGATCGGCACAGATACGCAGTATTTT
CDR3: CASGAVRIGTDTQYF

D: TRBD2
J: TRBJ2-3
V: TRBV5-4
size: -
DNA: TGTGCCAGCAGCTCATTTGGCGGGAGGGCGACAGATACGCAGTATTTT
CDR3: CASSSFGGRATDTQYF

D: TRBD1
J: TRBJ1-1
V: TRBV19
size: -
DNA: TGTGCCAGCACCAGGGCCGGGACAGCCAAGAACACTGAAGCTTTCTTT
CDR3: CASTRAGTAKNTEAFF

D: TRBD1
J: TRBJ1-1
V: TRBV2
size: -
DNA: TGTGCCAGCAGTGTCGGGCAGGGGGAATCCACTGAAGCTTTCTTT
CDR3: CASSVGQGESTEAFF